A selection of T cell receptor beta chains follows, all from one sample in a study of blood T cells in healthy people across ages. TCRdb re-called the 5' RACE reads with MiXCR, one entry per CDR3 protein. The repertoire holds fewer than 1.5 million distinct CDR3 sequences, about 43% seen once, with roughly 8.2% in the top ten. The sequenced material came from blood. These receptor sequences come from a woman aged 18-29 years in good health. CDR3s include the opening cysteine and the closing phenylalanine or tryptophan. Each record gives: clone size, J gene, D gene, V gene, CDR3 protein, CDR3 DNA. A D gene is named only where the DNA matches it firmly. Clone size is shown for a subset of rows, as once, few, many or a class of expanded clone.

>-|TRBJ1-1|TRBD1|TRBV3-1
CASSQRYGTGEAFF
TGTGCCAGCAGCCAACGCTACGGGACAGGTGAAGCTTTCTTT
>-|TRBJ2-5|-|TRBV3-1
CASSQNPGETQYF
TGTGCCAGCAGCCAGAACCCCGGAGAGACCCAGTACTTC
>-|TRBJ1-5|-|TRBV27
CASSSQFSSNQPQHF
TGTGCCAGCAGTAGCCAATTCTCTAGCAATCAGCCCCAGCATTTT
>-|TRBJ2-3|-|TRBV11-2
CASSPHGPDGDTQYF
TGTGCCAGCAGCCCCCATGGTCCAGATGGAGATACGCAGTATTTT
>-|TRBJ1-5|TRBD1|TRBV27
CASSSGQGRGNQPQHF
TGTGCCAGCAGTTCAGGACAGGGCAGGGGCAATCAGCCCCAGCATTTT
>-|TRBJ2-1|-|TRBV7-9
CASSPSFSYNEQFF
TGTGCCAGCAGCCCCAGCTTCTCCTACAATGAGCAGTTCTTC
>-|TRBJ2-5|-|TRBV2
CASSEGGIINNEQYF
TGTGCCAGCAGTGAAGGTGGAATCATAAATAATGAGCAGTACTTC
>few|TRBJ2-5|TRBD2|TRBV20-1
CSARDQSGRANEQYF
TGCAGTGCTAGAGATCAAAGCGGGAGGGCCAATGAGCAGTACTTC
>-|TRBJ1-5|-|TRBV6-1
CASSVDIGAFNQPQHF
TGTGCCAGCAGTGTGGATATTGGGGCTTTTAATCAGCCCCAGCATTTT
>-|TRBJ1-2|TRBD1|TRBV29-1
CSVPGGQGPVNYGYTF
TGCAGCGTCCCAGGGGGACAGGGACCCGTTAACTATGGCTACACCTTC
>-|TRBJ2-5|TRBD2|TRBV10-3
CAISDLGLAGGETQYF
TGTGCCATCAGTGATCTGGGACTAGCGGGGGGAGAGACCCAGTACTTC
>few|TRBJ2-3|TRBD2|TRBV18
CASSPDGGRKIRQYF
TGTGCCAGCTCACCAGACGGCGGGAGGAAGATAAGGCAGTATTTT
>-|TRBJ2-7|-|TRBV30
CAWSAYDGLSYF
TGTGCCTGGAGCGCCTACGACGGTCTGTCGTACTTC
>few|TRBJ2-7|TRBD1|TRBV27
CASSLSGETGYSYEQYF
TGTGCCAGCAGTTTAAGCGGCGAGACAGGGTACTCCTACGAGCAGTACTTC
>-|TRBJ2-1|TRBD2|TRBV7-2
CASSWATSGGKFF
TGTGCCAGCAGCTGGGCGACTAGCGGGGGGAAGTTCTTC
>-|TRBJ1-5|-|TRBV30
CAWRETGGQPQHF
TGTGCCTGGAGGGAGACAGGCGGGCAGCCCCAGCATTTT
>-|TRBJ2-3|TRBD2|TRBV6-6
CATSLAGRADTQYF
TGTGCCACCTCGCTAGCGGGACGCGCAGATACGCAGTATTTT
>-|TRBJ2-3|TRBD2|TRBV20-1
CSPREPDTQYF
TGCAGTCCGCGGGAGCCAGATACGCAGTATTTT
>few|TRBJ2-7|-|TRBV7-8
CASSFSGPAYEQYF
TGTGCCAGCAGCTTTAGCGGCCCTGCCTACGAGCAGTACTTC
>-|TRBJ2-3|TRBD2|TRBV2
CASRIKASGTLPSTDTQYF
TGTGCCAGCAGGATAAAGGCTAGCGGGACACTCCCTAGCACAGATACGCAGTATTTT
>-|TRBJ1-2|-|TRBV29-1
CSAGTSNYGYTF
TGCAGCGCCGGGACAAGTAACTATGGCTACACCTTC
>few|TRBJ2-2|-|TRBV7-8
CASRPEYTGELFF
TGTGCCAGCAGACCAGAATACACCGGGGAGCTGTTTTTT
>few|TRBJ1-2|-|TRBV3-1
CASSQDRSGSYGYTF
TGTGCCAGCAGCCAAGATCGATCCGGCAGCTATGGCTACACCTTC